This TCR beta chain was documented in a study of cytomegalovirus exposure and HLA in healthy donors. About the study: Roughly 170 million T cells yielded some 120 million unique TCR beta sequences in earlier analysis.

There are 14 residues in the CDR3. Germline V CDR1 and CDR2: PRHDT, FYEKMQ (reference sequence). Trimming removed 4 bases from V and 2 bases from J, with 10 bases in between. It was with 60 Vbeta and 13 Jbeta primers that the PCR ran. In the source study's methods: A follow-up analysis tallied tens of millions of unique TCR beta chains, roughly 11 million shared. Measured with immunoSEQ multiplex PCR; TCRdb has only the in-frame clones, and not every one. That table furnishes V, J and clone size, whereas the DNA furnished D and trimming. The sample contains some 200,000 clones, under 80% of which appear only once. The study's findings and limits: Most TCR beta V segments were productive about 87% or about 30% of the time in an earlier analysis.

A note on this clone: Its antigen remains unidentified.

The sample taken for sequencing was PBMCs. This sequence was found in a girl aged 2 to 9 in good health and CMV-seronegative. This sequence joins TRBV13 and TRBJ2-3; D is uncertain. CDR3 DNA: TGTGCCAGCAGCTCACGGGTTGCCACAGATACGCAGTATTTT. This translates into CASSSRVATDTQYF.